This T cell receptor (beta chain) was recovered during a study of glioma-infiltrating T cells. Findings and limits, study-wide: Only very few CDR3 sequences appeared in both tissue and blood. Above-expected tissue-blood divergence occurred in all gliomas, most in low-grade ones.

Amplification of TCR alpha and beta CDR3 regions from RNA used iRepertoire nested multiplex PCR. For one-step reverse transcription and amplification, about 85-400 ng of tissue mRNA or PBMC total RNA was used. TCRdb itself ran the multiplex PCR reads through MiXCR, one entry per CDR3 protein. The sample carries tens of thousands of distinct CDR3 sequences, 35% to 45% recorded once. The CDR3 consists of 15 residues. The germline V gene has CDR1 MNHNS and CDR2 SASEGT. Details on this clonotype: Its antigen is unidentified.

The receptor's source is a human donor with low-grade glioma or glioblastoma, undergoing nonglioma brain surgery, or in good health (not recorded which). The sequencing input was glioma tissue, nonneoplastic brain tissue, or PBMCs (not recorded which). The rearrangement uses TRBV6-1 and TRBJ2-7; 11 nucleotides align to TRBD1. CDR3 sequence reads: CVSSSSDRGRYEQYF. Here the CDR3 DNA reads TGTGTTAGCAGTTCATCGGACAGGGGGCGTTACGAGCAGTACTTC.